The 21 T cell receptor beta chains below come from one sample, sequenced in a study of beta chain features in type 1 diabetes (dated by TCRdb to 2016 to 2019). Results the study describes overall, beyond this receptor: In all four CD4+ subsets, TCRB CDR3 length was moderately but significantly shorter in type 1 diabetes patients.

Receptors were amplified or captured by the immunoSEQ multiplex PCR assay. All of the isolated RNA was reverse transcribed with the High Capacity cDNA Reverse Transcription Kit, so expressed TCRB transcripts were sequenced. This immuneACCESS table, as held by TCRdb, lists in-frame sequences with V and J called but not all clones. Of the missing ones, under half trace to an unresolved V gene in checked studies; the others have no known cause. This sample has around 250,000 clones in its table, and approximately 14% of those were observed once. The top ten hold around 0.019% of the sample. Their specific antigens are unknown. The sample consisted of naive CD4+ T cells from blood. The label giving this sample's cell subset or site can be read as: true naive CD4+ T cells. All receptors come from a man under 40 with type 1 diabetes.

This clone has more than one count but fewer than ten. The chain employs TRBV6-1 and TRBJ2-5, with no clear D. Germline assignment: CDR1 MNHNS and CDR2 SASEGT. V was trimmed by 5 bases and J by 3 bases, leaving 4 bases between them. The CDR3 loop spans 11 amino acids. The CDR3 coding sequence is TGTGCCAGCAGTCCCAAAGAGACCCAGTACTTC. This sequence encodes CASSPKETQYF.

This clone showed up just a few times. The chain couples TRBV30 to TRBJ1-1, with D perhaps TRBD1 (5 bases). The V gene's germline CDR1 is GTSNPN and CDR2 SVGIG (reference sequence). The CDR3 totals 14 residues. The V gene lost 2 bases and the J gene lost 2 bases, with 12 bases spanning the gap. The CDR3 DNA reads TGTGCCTGGAGTCTCAAGACAGCTAACACTGAAGCTTTCTTT. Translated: CAWSLKTANTEAFF.

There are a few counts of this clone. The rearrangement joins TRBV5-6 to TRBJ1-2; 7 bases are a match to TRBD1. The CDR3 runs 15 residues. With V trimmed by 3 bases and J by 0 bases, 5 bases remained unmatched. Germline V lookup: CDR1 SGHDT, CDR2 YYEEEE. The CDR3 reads CASSSTGEANYGYTF. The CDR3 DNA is TGTGCCAGCAGCTCCACAGGGGAAGCTAACTATGGCTACACCTTC.

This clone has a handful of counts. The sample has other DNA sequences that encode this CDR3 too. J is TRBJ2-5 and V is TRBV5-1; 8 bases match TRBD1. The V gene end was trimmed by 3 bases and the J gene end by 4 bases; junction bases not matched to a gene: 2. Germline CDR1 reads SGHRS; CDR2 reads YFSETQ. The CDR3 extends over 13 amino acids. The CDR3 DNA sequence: TGCGCCAGCAGCTCAGGGGGCGGAGAGACCCAGTACTTC. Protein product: CASSSGGGETQYF.

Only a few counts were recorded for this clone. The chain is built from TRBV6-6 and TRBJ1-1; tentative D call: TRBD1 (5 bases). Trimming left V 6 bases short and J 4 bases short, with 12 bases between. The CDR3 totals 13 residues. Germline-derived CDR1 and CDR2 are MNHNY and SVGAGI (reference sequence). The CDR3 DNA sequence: TGTGCCAGCAGAGGTGGGGCCGGCACTGAAGCTTTCTTT. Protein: CASRGGAGTEAFF.

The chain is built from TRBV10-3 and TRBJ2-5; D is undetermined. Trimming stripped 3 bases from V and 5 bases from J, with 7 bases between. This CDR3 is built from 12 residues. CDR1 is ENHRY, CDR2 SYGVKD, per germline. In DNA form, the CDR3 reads TGTGCCATCAGTGAATATTCTGAGACCCAGTACTTC. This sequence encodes CAISEYSETQYF.

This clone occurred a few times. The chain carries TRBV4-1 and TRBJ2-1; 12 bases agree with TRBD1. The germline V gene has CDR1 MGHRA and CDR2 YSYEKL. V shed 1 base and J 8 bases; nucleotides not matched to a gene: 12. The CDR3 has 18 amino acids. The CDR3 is CASSQAYFPGQGAHEQFF. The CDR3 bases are TGCGCCAGCAGCCAAGCGTACTTCCCGGGACAGGGGGCACATGAGCAGTTCTTC.

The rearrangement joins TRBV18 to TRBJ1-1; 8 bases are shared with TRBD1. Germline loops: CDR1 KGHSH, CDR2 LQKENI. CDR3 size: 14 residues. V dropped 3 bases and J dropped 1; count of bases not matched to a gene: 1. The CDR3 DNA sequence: TGTGCCAGCTCACCCACAGGGGGGAACACTGAAGCTTTCTTT. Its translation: CASSPTGGNTEAFF.

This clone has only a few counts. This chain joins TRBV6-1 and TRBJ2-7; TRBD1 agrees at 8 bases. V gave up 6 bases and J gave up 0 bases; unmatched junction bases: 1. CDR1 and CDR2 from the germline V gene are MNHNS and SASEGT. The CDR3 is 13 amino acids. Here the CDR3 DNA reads TGTGCCAGCAGCGGACAGGGCTCCTACGAGCAGTACTTC. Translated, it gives CASSGQGSYEQYF.

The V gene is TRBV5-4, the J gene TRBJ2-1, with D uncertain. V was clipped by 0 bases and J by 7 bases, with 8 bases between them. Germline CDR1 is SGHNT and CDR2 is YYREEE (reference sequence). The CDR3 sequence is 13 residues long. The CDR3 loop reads CASSLGLPNEQFF. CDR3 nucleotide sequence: TGTGCCAGCAGCTTGGGACTTCCTAATGAGCAGTTCTTC. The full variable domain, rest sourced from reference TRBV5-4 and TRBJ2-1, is ETGVTQSPTHLIKTRGQQVTLRCSSQSGHNTVSWYQQALGQGPQFIFQYYREEENGRGNFPPRFSGLQFPNYSSELNVNALELDDSALYLCASSLGLPNEQFFGPGTRLTVL.

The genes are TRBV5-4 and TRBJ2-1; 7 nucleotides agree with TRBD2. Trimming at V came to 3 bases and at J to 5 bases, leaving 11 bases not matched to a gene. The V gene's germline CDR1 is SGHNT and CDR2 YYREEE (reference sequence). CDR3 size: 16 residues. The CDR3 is CASSSPGLADNNEQFF. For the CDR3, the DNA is TGTGCCAGCAGCTCCCCAGGGCTAGCGGATAACAATGAGCAGTTCTTC. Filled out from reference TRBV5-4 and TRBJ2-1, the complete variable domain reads ETGVTQSPTHLIKTRGQQVTLRCSSQSGHNTVSWYQQALGQGPQFIFQYYREEENGRGNFPPRFSGLQFPNYSSELNVNALELDDSALYLCASSSPGLADNNEQFFGPGTRLTVL.

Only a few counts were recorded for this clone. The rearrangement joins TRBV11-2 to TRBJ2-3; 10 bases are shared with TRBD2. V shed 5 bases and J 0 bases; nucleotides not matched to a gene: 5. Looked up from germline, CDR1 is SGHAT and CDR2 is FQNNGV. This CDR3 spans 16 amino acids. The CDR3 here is CASSGLADSSTDTQYF. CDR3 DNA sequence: TGTGCCAGCAGCGGACTAGCGGACTCTAGCACAGATACGCAGTATTTT.

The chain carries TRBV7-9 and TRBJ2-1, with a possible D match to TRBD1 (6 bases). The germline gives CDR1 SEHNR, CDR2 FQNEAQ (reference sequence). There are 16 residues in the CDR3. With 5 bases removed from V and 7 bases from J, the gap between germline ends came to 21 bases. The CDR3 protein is CASSTPAGDTLNEQFF. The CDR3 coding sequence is TGTGCCAGCAGCACCCCGGCTGGGGACACGTTGAATGAGCAGTTCTTC.

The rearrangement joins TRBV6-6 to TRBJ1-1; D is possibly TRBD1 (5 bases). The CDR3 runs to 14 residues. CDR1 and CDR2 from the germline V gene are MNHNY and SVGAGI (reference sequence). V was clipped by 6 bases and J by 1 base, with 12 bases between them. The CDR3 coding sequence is TGTGCCAGCAGCCTAGTACAGGCGAACACTGAAGCTTTCTTT. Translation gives CASSLVQANTEAFF.

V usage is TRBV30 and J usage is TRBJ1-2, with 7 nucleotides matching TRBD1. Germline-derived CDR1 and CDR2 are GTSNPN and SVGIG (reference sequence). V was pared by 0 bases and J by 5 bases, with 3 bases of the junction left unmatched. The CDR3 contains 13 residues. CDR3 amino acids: CAWSVETGYGYTF. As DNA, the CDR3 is TGTGCCTGGAGTGTCGAGACAGGGTATGGCTACACCTTC.

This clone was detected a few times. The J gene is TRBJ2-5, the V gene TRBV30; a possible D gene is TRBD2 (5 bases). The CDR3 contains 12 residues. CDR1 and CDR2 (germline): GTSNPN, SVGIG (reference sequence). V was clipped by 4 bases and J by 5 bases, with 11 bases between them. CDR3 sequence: CAWKSGSETQYF. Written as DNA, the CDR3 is TGTGCCTGGAAATCGGGGAGTGAGACCCAGTACTTC.

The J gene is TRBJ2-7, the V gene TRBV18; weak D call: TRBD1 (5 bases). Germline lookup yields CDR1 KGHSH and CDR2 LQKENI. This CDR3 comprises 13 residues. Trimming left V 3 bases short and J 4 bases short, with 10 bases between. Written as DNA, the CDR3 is TGTGCCAGCTCACCCAGGGTCGGGTACGAGCAGTACTTC. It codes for CASSPRVGYEQYF.

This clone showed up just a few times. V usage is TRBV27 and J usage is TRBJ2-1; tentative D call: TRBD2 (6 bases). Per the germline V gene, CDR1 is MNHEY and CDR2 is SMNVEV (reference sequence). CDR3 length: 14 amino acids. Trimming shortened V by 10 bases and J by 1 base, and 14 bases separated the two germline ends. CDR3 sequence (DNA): TGTGCCACCAGCAAGGAGGGATCCTACAATGAGCAGTTCTTC. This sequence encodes CATSKEGSYNEQFF.

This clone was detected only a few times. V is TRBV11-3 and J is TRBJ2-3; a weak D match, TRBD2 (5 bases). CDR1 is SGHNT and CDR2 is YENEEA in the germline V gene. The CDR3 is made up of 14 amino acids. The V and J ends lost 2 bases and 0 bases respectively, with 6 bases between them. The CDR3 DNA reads TGTGCCAGCAGCTTACGCGGGAGCACAGATACGCAGTATTTT. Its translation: CASSLRGSTDTQYF.

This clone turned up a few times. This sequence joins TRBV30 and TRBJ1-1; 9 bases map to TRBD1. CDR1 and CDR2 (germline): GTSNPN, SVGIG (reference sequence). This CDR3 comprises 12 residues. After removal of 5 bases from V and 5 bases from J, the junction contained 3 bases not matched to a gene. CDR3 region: CAWGQGKTEAFF. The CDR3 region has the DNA TGTGCCTGGGGACAGGGGAAAACTGAAGCTTTCTTT.

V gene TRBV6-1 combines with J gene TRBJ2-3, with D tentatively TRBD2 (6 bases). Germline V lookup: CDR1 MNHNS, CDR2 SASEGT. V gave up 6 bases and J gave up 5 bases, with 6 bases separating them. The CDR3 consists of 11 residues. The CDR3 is CASSGGDTQYF. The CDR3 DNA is TGTGCCAGCAGCGGGGGAGATACGCAGTATTTT.